This passage covers 20 T cell receptor beta chains from one sample sequenced in a study of T-cell memory formation after mild COVID-19. MiXCR, run by TCRdb on the 5' RACE reads, gives a single entry per CDR3 protein. The profile covers fewer than 700,000 distinct CDR3 sequences, with approximately 19% appearing a single time and around 12% taken by the ten largest. Sequenced material: PBMCs or a T cell subset sorted from them (not recorded which). These receptors all stem from an adult woman who had mild COVID-19 (a few samples of this study predate the infection). Cell type and time point are not known.

This clonotype was recorded at least ten times. This chain connects TRBV5-6 to TRBJ1-2; 10 bases map to TRBD1. CDR3 size: 13 residues. Trimming took 4 bases from V and 6 from J; bases not matched to a gene: 3. CDR1 is SGHDT and CDR2 is YYEEEE in the germline V gene. CDR3 amino acids: CASSRGQGDGYTF. The CDR3 nucleotides read TGTGCCAGCAGCCGAGGACAGGGGGATGGCTACACCTTC.

This clonotype was detected a few times. This chain connects TRBV12-3 or TRBV12-4 to TRBJ2-2; 8 bases fit TRBD2. J lost 4 bases, V lost 5 bases, and 15 bases had no gene match. This CDR3 spans 18 amino acids. CDR3 nucleotide sequence: TGTGCCAGCAGTCCTCACCTTGGAGCGGGAGAGGCCACCGGGGAGCTGTTTTTT. The encoded protein is CASSPHLGAGEATGELFF.

This clonotype was seen a few times. The V and J genes are TRBV6-5 and TRBJ2-5, with 11 bases fitting TRBD1. Germline V lookup: CDR1 MNHEY, CDR2 SVGAGI. Trimming cost V 6 bases and J 4 bases; bases outside gene matches: 4. There are 14 residues in the CDR3. This CDR3 is CASSRDRGAETQYF. In nucleotides, the CDR3 is TGTGCCAGCAGCAGGGACAGGGGGGCAGAGACCCAGTACTTC.

The rearrangement uses TRBV7-9 and TRBJ2-7; 8 positions match TRBD1. J was trimmed by 1 base and V by 6 bases; bases with no gene match: 8. CDR3 length: 15 amino acids. Germline V CDR1 and CDR2: SEHNR, FQNEAQ (reference sequence). The CDR3 here is CASRLAGQGSYEQYF. The CDR3 nucleotides are TGTGCCAGCAGGCTAGCAGGACAGGGATCCTACGAGCAGTACTTC.

This clonotype was observed a handful of times. This sequence joins TRBV19 and TRBJ2-1; 12 nucleotides align to TRBD2. The V and J ends lost 2 bases and 0 bases, in that order; junction bases with no gene match: 17. Looked up from germline, CDR1 is LNHDA and CDR2 is SQIVND (reference sequence). There are 22 residues in the CDR3. The CDR3, as DNA: TGTGCCAGTAGTATATACTTCCGACTAGCGGGGGCTGCCATTAGCTCCTACAATGAGCAGTTCTTC. It specifies CASSIYFRLAGAAISSYNEQFF.

The count of this clonotype is one. The chain links TRBV11-2 to TRBJ2-1; TRBD2 agrees at 8 bases. Germline V gene lookup returns CDR1 SGHAT and CDR2 FQNNGV. V trimming: 4 bases; J trimming: 9 bases; junction bases outside the gene matches: 5. This CDR3 comprises 13 residues. The CDR3 DNA reads as TGTGCCAGCAGCTCAGTCGGGGGGGTTGAGCAGTTCTTC. Its translation: CASSSVGGVEQFF.

This clonotype was counted between two and nine times. The chain has TRBV24-1 and TRBJ2-1; TRBD2 is a possible D gene (5 bases). The CDR3 has 14 amino acids. The germline V gene has CDR1 KGHDR and CDR2 SFDVKD. With 4 bases removed from V and 8 bases from J, the gap between germline ends came to 14 bases. CDR3 nucleotide sequence: TGTGCCACCAGTGAGGCGGGCCGGTTAGATGAGCAGTTCTTC. Translation: CATSEAGRLDEQFF.

This clonotype showed up just a few times. This chain uses TRBV6-2 or TRBV6-3 with TRBJ1-1; TRBD1 agrees at 7 bases. V shed 7 bases, J shed 4 bases, and the junction held 15 bases outside the gene matches. There are 16 residues in the CDR3. Germline V gene sequence: CDR1 MNHEY, CDR2 SVGEGT. As DNA, the CDR3 is TGTGCCAGCACCCAGGAGTACAGGGGTGGAAGCACTGAAGCTTTCTTT. This translates into CASTQEYRGGSTEAFF.

This clonotype was seen more than once but under ten times. The chain's CDR3 is CASSLASPADTQYF. The DNA of the CDR3 is TGTGCCAGCAGCTTGGCCAGCCCGGCAGATACGCAGTATTTT. The chain has TRBV5-6 and TRBJ2-3; D uncertain. The CDR3 is 14 amino acids. Germline V CDR1 and CDR2: SGHDT, YYEEEE. V was trimmed by 0 bases and J by 4 bases, leaving 9 bases between them.

The chain links TRBV18 to TRBJ2-1, with TRBD2 matching over 7 bases. In germline, CDR1 is KGHSH, CDR2 LQKENI. Losses at the gene ends were 0 bases for V and 2 bases for J; bases not matched to a gene: 7. The CDR3 contains 17 residues. The CDR3 bases are TGTGCCAGCTCACCACCCCGCGAGCGGGGCCCCTACAATGAGCAGTTCTTC. This codes for CASSPPRERGPYNEQFF.

This clonotype was picked up a small number of times. The chain couples TRBV11-3 to TRBJ2-7, with 8 nucleotides matching TRBD1. This CDR3 is built from 15 residues. Trimming took 5 bases from V and 6 from J; bases not matched to a gene: 12. CDR1 and CDR2 (germline): SGHNT, YENEEA. The CDR3 protein is CASSPRDRKVREQYF. DNA for the CDR3: TGTGCCAGCAGCCCACGGGACAGGAAGGTTCGCGAGCAGTACTTC.

The chain uses TRBV10-3 and TRBJ2-1, with a tentative D call TRBD1 (6 bases). This CDR3 is built from 11 residues. Germline V gives CDR1 ENHRY, CDR2 SYGVKD. Trimming cost V 6 bases and J 10 bases, with 10 bases left between them. CDR3 region: CAISRGEEQFF. Written as DNA, the CDR3 is TGTGCCATCAGCAGGGGCGAAGAGCAGTTCTTC.

This clonotype has only a few counts. The CDR3 DNA reads TGTGCCAGCAGCCCTCATGGACGGTCTAACAATGAGCAGTTCTTC. Its protein is CASSPHGRSNNEQFF. This chain joins TRBV9 and TRBJ2-1; D is uncertain. V lost 4 bases to trimming and J lost 5 bases, with 16 bases between them. The CDR3 contains 15 residues. CDR1 is SGDLS, CDR2 YYNGEE, per germline.

This rearrangement joins TRBV6-6 to TRBJ2-7; D could derive from TRBD1 or TRBD2 (7 bases each). CDR1 is MNHNY, CDR2 SVGAGI, per germline (reference sequence). This CDR3 region has 16 residues. The V end lost 5 bases, the J end lost 0 bases, and 17 bases lay between the germline ends. CDR3 region: CASSKLRGGSSYEQYF. The CDR3 DNA reads TGTGCCAGCAGTAAACTCAGGGGGGGATCCTCCTACGAGCAGTACTTC.

There are a few counts of this clonotype. The J gene is TRBJ1-4, the V gene TRBV5-1; 11 bases line up with TRBD1. Unmatched junction bases numbered 6, after V lost 7 bases and J lost 7 bases. The CDR3 has 14 amino acids. From germline, CDR1 is SGHRS and CDR2 YFSETQ. DNA for the CDR3: TGCGCCAGCGCAACCGGGACAGGGGGTGAAAAACTGTTTTTT. Encoded protein: CASATGTGGEKLFF.

The rearrangement links TRBV20-1 to TRBJ2-5; 8 bases match TRBD1. Germline V lookup: CDR1 DFQATT, CDR2 SNEGSKA (reference sequence). CDR3 length equals 14 residues. V dropped 5 bases and J dropped 4; count of bases not matched to a gene: 9. The CDR3 protein is CSALDRGRGETQYF. The DNA for the CDR3 is TGCAGTGCTTTAGACAGGGGTCGGGGAGAGACCCAGTACTTC.

This clonotype has a handful of counts. The chain employs TRBV7-8 and TRBJ1-1; unclear D gene. Germline CDR1 and CDR2: SGHVS and FQNEAQ. V lost 4 bases, J lost 4 bases, and 16 bases lay in between. The CDR3 length is 15 residues. This chain's CDR3 is CASSYYLSPTTEAFF. In DNA form, the CDR3 reads TGTGCCAGCAGCTACTACCTTTCCCCGACCACTGAAGCTTTCTTT.

This clonotype was found many times. The chain carries TRBV15 and TRBJ2-2; D may be TRBD2 (5 bases). Germline loops: CDR1 LNHNV, CDR2 YYDKDF (reference sequence). The CDR3 length is 14 residues. V lost 6 bases and J lost 0, with 8 bases in between. The CDR3 reads CATRTGTNTGELFF. DNA of the CDR3: TGTGCCACCAGGACCGGGACGAACACCGGGGAGCTGTTTTTT.

This clonotype has at least ten counts. The V gene is TRBV9, the J gene TRBJ2-1, with 8 bases lining up with TRBD2. This CDR3 is 15 amino acids long. Germline trimming cut 7 bases from V and 6 bases from J; bases unmatched to any gene: 12. Germline-derived CDR1 and CDR2 are SGDLS and YYNGEE. Here the CDR3 reads CASGGGLAGRNEQFF. The CDR3 bases are TGTGCCAGCGGGGGAGGGCTAGCGGGCCGCAATGAGCAGTTCTTC.

This clonotype showed up just a few times. The J gene is TRBJ1-1, the V gene TRBV5-1; maybe TRBD1 (6 bases). Germline assignment: CDR1 SGHRS and CDR2 YFSETQ. The CDR3 runs 14 residues. V lost 4 bases, J lost 6 bases, and 16 bases lay in between. Here the CDR3 reads CASSQGAQGPEAFF. CDR3 nucleotides: TGCGCCAGCAGCCAGGGCGCCCAGGGGCCTGAAGCTTTCTTT.